Below, 22 T cell receptor beta chains from the same sample are listed, as sequenced in a study of shared clonotypes between healthy human individuals. Clones were read by immunoSEQ multiplex PCR, and TCRdb kept only the in-frame ones, dropping some. The table has 2 million to 3 million clones, approximately 93% seen once; the top ten hold about 0.34%. Specimen: naive CD4+ T cells from PBMCs. Stated subset: CD45RA+ positively selected. All receptors come from a man between 18 and 29 years old in good health. Some clones in this sample may be carry-over from other donors' samples.

The rearrangement links TRBV6-1 to TRBJ2-7, with TRBD2 matching over 9 bases. The CDR3 covers 14 residues. The germline gives CDR1 MNHNS, CDR2 SASEGT. Trimming at V came to 6 bases and at J to 2 bases, leaving 5 bases not matched to a gene. In nucleotides, the CDR3 is TGTGCCAGCAGCCTAAGCGGGGGGACCTACGAGCAGTACTTC. This translates into CASSLSGGTYEQYF.

The V gene is TRBV5-6, the J gene TRBJ2-5; D unresolved. Trimming removed 5 bases at V and 0 bases at J, with 11 bases between. Germline CDR1 reads SGHDT; CDR2 reads YYEEEE. CDR3 length: 14 amino acids. In nucleotides, the CDR3 is TGTGCCAGCAGTTGGATCGAATACCAAGAGACCCAGTACTTC. This encodes CASSWIEYQETQYF.

This clone came up once. The chain is built from TRBV5-1 and TRBJ2-1; 9 bases match TRBD2. V was pared by 4 bases and J by 1 base, with 6 bases of the junction left unmatched. The CDR3 spans 16 residues. Germline-derived CDR1 and CDR2 are SGHRS and YFSETQ. This CDR3 is CASSPTAGGSYNEQFF. CDR3 sequence (DNA): TGCGCCAGCAGCCCGACGGCGGGAGGGTCCTACAATGAGCAGTTCTTC.

The V and J genes are TRBV2 and TRBJ2-7; D uncertain. V lost 6 bases to trimming and J lost 1 base, with 13 bases between them. The CDR3 runs 14 residues. Germline V gene lookup returns CDR1 SNHLY and CDR2 FYNNEI. CDR3 amino acids: CASSLVFRSYEQYF. In nucleotides, the CDR3 is TGTGCCAGCAGCCTAGTTTTTCGATCCTACGAGCAGTACTTC. The entire variable domain, with the rest obtained from reference TRBV2 and TRBJ2-7, is as follows: EPEVTQTPSHQVTQMGQEVILRCVPISNHLYFYWYRQILGQKVEFLVSFYNNEISEKSEIFDDQFSVERPDGSNFTLKIRSTKLEDSAMYFCASSLVFRSYEQYFGPGTRLTVT.

The chain combines TRBV4-3 with TRBJ2-4, with D hard to call. The V end lost 3 bases, the J end lost 4 bases, and 7 bases lay between the germline ends. This CDR3 has 13 amino acids. In germline, CDR1 is LGHNA, CDR2 YSLEER. The CDR3 bases are TGCGCCAGCAGCCAGGCAGTAAAAAACATTCAGTACTTC. Its protein is CASSQAVKNIQYF.

The rearrangement joins TRBV11-3 to TRBJ2-1; 8 bases are a match to TRBD2. CDR3 length: 16 residues. V shed 1 base and J 2 bases; nucleotides not matched to a gene: 4. The germline V gene encodes CDR1 SGHNT and CDR2 YENEEA. CDR3 residues: CASSLAGGRAYNEQFF. CDR3 in DNA: TGTGCCAGCAGCTTAGCGGGGGGGAGGGCCTACAATGAGCAGTTCTTC. The complete variable domain, with remaining parts taken from reference TRBV11-3 and TRBJ2-1, reads EAGVVQSPRYKIIEKKQPVAFWCNPISGHNTLYWYLQNLGQGPELLIRYENEEAVDDSQLPKDRFSAERLKGVDSTLKIQPAELGDSAVYLCASSLAGGRAYNEQFFGPGTRLTVL.

V is TRBV19 and J is TRBJ2-5, with TRBD1 matching 10 bases. This CDR3 has 16 residues. Germline assignment: CDR1 LNHDA and CDR2 SQIVND (reference sequence). With V trimmed by 5 bases and J by 4 bases, 10 bases remained unmatched. DNA for the CDR3: TGTGCCAGTAGTCCGATAGGACAGGGGGGTTCAGAGACCCAGTACTTC. Translated, it gives CASSPIGQGGSETQYF.

Remarks on this clone: The sample carries other DNA sequences with the same CDR3. The chain is built from TRBV6-6 and TRBJ1-2; D gene uncertain. Germline CDR1 and CDR2: MNHNY and SVGAGI (reference sequence). The V gene lost 6 bases and the J gene lost 2 bases, with 10 bases spanning the gap. This CDR3 region has 13 residues. This CDR3 reads CASSRDGNYGYTF. The CDR3 nucleotides read TGTGCCAGCAGCCGCGACGGAAACTATGGCTACACCTTC.

The V and J genes are TRBV28 and TRBJ2-1; 8 bases are shared with TRBD2. CDR3 size: 15 residues. Losses at the gene ends were 3 bases for V and 5 bases for J; bases not matched to a gene: 6. Germline V gene sequence: CDR1 MDHEN, CDR2 SYDVKM. CDR3 amino acids: CASSLAGLGNNEQFF. As DNA, the CDR3 is TGTGCCAGCAGTTTGGCGGGACTAGGGAACAATGAGCAGTTCTTC.

V usage is TRBV28 and J usage is TRBJ2-3, with TRBD2 as a possible D gene (6 bases). V was clipped by 5 bases and J by 6 bases, with 15 bases between them. The CDR3 sequence is 14 residues long. CDR1 is MDHEN, CDR2 SYDVKM, per germline. CDR3 DNA sequence: TGTGCCAGCAGTAGAAGCGGAGGGACGGATACGCAGTATTTT. Protein sequence: CASSRSGGTDTQYF.

This chain joins TRBV9 and TRBJ2-7; D not resolved. The germline gives CDR1 SGDLS, CDR2 YYNGEE. V gave up 2 bases and J gave up 0 bases, with 9 bases separating them. This CDR3 is built from 14 residues. The CDR3 here is CASSVRPTSYEQYF. CDR3 nucleotides: TGTGCCAGCAGCGTCCGACCTACCTCCTACGAGCAGTACTTC.

Comments on this clone: In the same sample, other DNA sequences code for this CDR3. The rearrangement links TRBV6-5 to TRBJ2-5; no definite D call. The CDR3 length is 11 residues. Germline CDR1 reads MNHEY; CDR2 reads SVGAGI. The V and J ends lost 7 bases and 1 base respectively, with 4 bases between them. CDR3 sequence (DNA): TGTGCCAGCACGCTCCAAGAGACCCAGTACTTC. Amino acid sequence: CASTLQETQYF.

This chain connects TRBV29-1 to TRBJ2-1; 11 bases are a match to TRBD2. Germline loops: CDR1 SQVTM, CDR2 ANQGSEA. Germline trimming cut 7 bases from V and 5 bases from J; bases unmatched to any gene: 10. The CDR3 is 15 amino acids. CDR3 loop: CSGVLAGGPHNEQFF. CDR3 sequence (DNA): TGCAGCGGGGTTTTAGCGGGAGGGCCGCACAATGAGCAGTTCTTC.

The genes are TRBV29-1 and TRBJ1-1; D may be TRBD1 (5 bases). Trimming removed 3 bases at V and 0 bases at J, with 14 bases between. There are 15 residues in the CDR3. Per the germline V gene, CDR1 is SQVTM and CDR2 is ANQGSEA. CDR3 sequence (DNA): TGCAGCGTTGACGCGCCAGGGAAAATGAACACTGAAGCTTTCTTT. Protein product: CSVDAPGKMNTEAFF.

This clone was observed a handful of times. This chain links TRBV28 with TRBJ2-2; a possible D gene is TRBD2 (5 bases). This CDR3 has 13 residues. The germline V and J ends were trimmed by 11 bases and 7 bases, with 17 bases remaining between them. Germline CDR1 is MDHEN and CDR2 is SYDVKM. The CDR3 nucleotides read TGTGCCGAGGCCGGGCTAGCTGGCGGGGAGCTGTTTTTT. Translating it yields CAEAGLAGGELFF.

This chain uses TRBV6-1 with TRBJ2-7; 8 nucleotides agree with TRBD1. CDR1 is MNHNS and CDR2 is SASEGT in the germline V gene. This CDR3 region has 15 residues. V gave up 4 bases and J gave up 3 bases; unmatched junction bases: 8. The CDR3 loop is CASSGVTGVGYEQYF. Here the CDR3 DNA reads TGTGCCAGCAGTGGTGTGACAGGGGTCGGCTACGAGCAGTACTTC.

V gene TRBV27 combines with J gene TRBJ2-1; 7 nucleotides align to TRBD1. This CDR3 spans 14 amino acids. V lost 7 bases and J lost 3; bases outside the gene matches: 6. The germline gives CDR1 MNHEY, CDR2 SMNVEV (reference sequence). As DNA, the CDR3 is TGTGCCAGCACTAATGACAGGGTCTACAATGAGCAGTTCTTC. The encoded protein is CASTNDRVYNEQFF.

The J gene is TRBJ2-3, the V gene TRBV4-2, with 12 bases aligning to TRBD2. CDR1 is LGHNA and CDR2 is YNFKEQ in the germline V gene. This CDR3 region has 16 residues. V was pared by 5 bases and J by 2 bases, with 5 bases of the junction left unmatched. DNA for the CDR3: TGTGCCAGCAGCAAAGGACTAGCGGGGATCACAGATACGCAGTATTTT. Amino acids: CASSKGLAGITDTQYF.

J is TRBJ1-1 and V is TRBV7-2; possibly TRBD1 for D (5 bases). Germline V lookup: CDR1 SGHTA, CDR2 FQGNSA. This CDR3 has 14 residues. The V end was cut by 3 bases, the J end by 6 bases, with 14 bases between. CDR3 sequence reads: CASSFTGVTPEAFF. The CDR3 DNA reads as TGTGCCAGCAGCTTCACGGGGGTAACCCCTGAAGCTTTCTTT.

DNA for the CDR3: TGTGCCAGCAGTGAACCTGCGGGACAGCCCTACGAGCAGTACTTC. Its translation is CASSEPAGQPYEQYF. This chain connects TRBV6-1 to TRBJ2-7; a weak D match, TRBD1 (7 bases). The CDR3 sequence is 15 residues long. CDR1 and CDR2 (germline): MNHNS, SASEGT. The V end lost 2 bases, the J end lost 2 bases, and 13 bases lay between the germline ends.

This chain connects TRBV9 to TRBJ2-5; a weak D match, TRBD1 (5 bases). The CDR3 loop spans 16 amino acids. Trimming removed 0 bases at V and 1 base at J, with 13 bases between. Per the germline V gene, CDR1 is SGDLS and CDR2 is YYNGEE. CDR3 sequence: CASSVAPGFGQETQYF. The CDR3 DNA is TGTGCCAGCAGCGTAGCCCCAGGGTTCGGCCAAGAGACCCAGTACTTC.

This clone was recorded once. This chain uses TRBV30 with TRBJ2-1; the match to TRBD1 covers 8 bases. After removal of 0 bases from V and 6 bases from J, the junction contained 10 bases not matched to a gene. The CDR3 has 16 residues. CDR1 GTSNPN and CDR2 SVGIG come from the germline V gene (reference sequence). The CDR3 region has the DNA TGTGCCTGGAGTGTATGGGGGACAGGAGTTTCCAATGAGCAGTTCTTC. Translation gives CAWSVWGTGVSNEQFF.